Sequencing of this T cell receptor beta chain was carried out in a study of blood T cell repertoires in COVID-19. About the research overall: Whether acute or convalescent, the COVID-19 samples came from the United States, Italy and Spain.

Original processing methods: Cell counts per sample came from amplifying reference gene primers. Produced via immunoSEQ multiplex PCR; TCRdb's table is partial and in-frame only. Clonal size and the V and J genes are those of that table, whereas D and trimming came from the DNA. The sample contains roughly 200,000 clones, 70% to 85% of which appear only once. This CDR3 comprises 22 residues. From germline, CDR1 is SGDLS and CDR2 YYNGEE. The V segment lost 1 base and the J segment 0 bases; nucleotides outside the gene matches: 11. The chain employs TRBV9 and TRBJ2-6; 15 bases map to TRBD2. This receptor was taken from a woman of 80 years or more with COVID-19, enrolled during active disease. Sequenced: peripheral blood. The CDR3 nucleotides read TGTGCCAGCAGCGTAACAACCGGGACTAGCGGGGGGTTCGCCTCTGGGGCCAACGTCCTGACTTTC. Its translation is CASSVTTGTSGGFASGANVLTF.